The rows below give T cell receptor beta chains drawn from one sample of a study of radiotherapy plus CTLA-4 blockade in lung cancer. Sequencing was performed with immunoSEQ multiplex PCR; in TCRdb, only in-frame clones are kept and a portion is missing. The table lists about 97,000 clones, approximately 75% of them singletons. The sample in question was peripheral blood, obtained from a patient treated with radiotherapy plus ipilimumab. The receptors originated from a human donor with non-small cell lung cancer who had a partial response to radiotherapy plus ipilimumab. Some clones in this sample may be carry-over from other donors' samples. Both conserved end residues are part of each CDR3. A D gene is named only where the DNA matches it firmly. Size is stated for part of the rows, as once, few or many counts, or as a class when the clone is expanded.

few	TRBJ2-7	TRBV5-4	TRBD1	TGTGCCAGCAGCAAGGCGACAGGGGGCATCGACGAGCAGTACTTC	CASSKATGGIDEQYF
many	TRBJ1-5	TRBV30	NA	TGTGCCTGGAGTTTAGGAGAGGGTAACCTCATTGGGCAGCCCCAGCATTTT	CAWSLGEGNLIGQPQHF
NA	TRBJ1-5	TRBV5-5	NA	TGTGCCAGCAGCCAGACACTTAGCAATCAGCCCCAGCATTTT	CASSQTLSNQPQHF
NA	TRBJ2-1	TRBV11-1	TRBD2	TGTGCCAGCAGCTTAAGTCTAGCGGGAGGGAATGAGCAGTTCTTC	CASSLSLAGGNEQFF
NA	TRBJ2-1	TRBV5-6	TRBD2	TGTGCCAGCAGCTTGCTCAGCGGGGGTAGGTATGAGCAGTTCTTC	CASSLLSGGRYEQFF
NA	TRBJ2-7	TRBV19	TRBD1	TGTGCCAGTAGTAGAACGGACAGGGGGCAAGACAGGTACGAGCAGTACTTC	CASSRTDRGQDRYEQYF
few	TRBJ1-1	TRBV7-2	NA	TGTGCCAGCAGCGCCGCGGCGGGGGCAGTCACTGAAGCTTTCTTT	CASSAAAGAVTEAFF
NA	TRBJ2-7	TRBV28	TRBD1	TGTGCCAGCAGCCCGCCGGGACAGTCCTACGAGCAGTACTTC	CASSPPGQSYEQYF
NA	TRBJ2-2	TRBV27	NA	TGTGCCAGCAGTTTAAGGGCAGGGGTCAGCACCGGGGAGCTGTTTTTT	CASSLRAGVSTGELFF
NA	TRBJ1-3	TRBV2	TRBD1	TGTGCCAGCAGGGTGGACAGGGGGCTCGACACCATATATTTT	CASRVDRGLDTIYF